This is a list of T cell receptor beta chains from one sample in a study of CD4+ T cells in melanoma. Here immunoSEQ multiplex PCR was the method, and the copy in TCRdb shows in-frame clones only, minus some. The table lists about 21,000 clones, approximately 78% of them singletons. The receptors derive from a human donor with melanoma. Each CDR3 is given with its conserved first and last residue. A D gene is named only where the DNA matches it firmly. Some rows mark clone size as missing; the rest say once, few, many or name a class of expanded clone.

CDR3aa	CDR3nt	len	d_gene	j_gene	abundance	v_gene
CASSSGTWETQYF	TGTGCCAGCAGCAGCGGGACCTGGGAGACCCAGTACTTC	13	TRBD2	TRBJ2-5	NA	TRBV7-3
CASSLAPLSEALF	TGTGCCAGCAGCTTAGCCCCTTTATCTGAAGCTCTCTTT	13	NA	TRBJ1-1	NA	TRBV11-2
CATAYGETQYF	TGTGCCACCGCCTATGGGGAGACCCAGTACTTC	11	NA	TRBJ2-5	NA	TRBV15
CASSTNRGPGNEKLFF	TGCGCCAGCAGCACAAACAGGGGGCCGGGGAATGAAAAACTGTTTTTT	16	TRBD1	TRBJ1-4	NA	TRBV5-1
CASSEGTTSSPLHF	TGTGCCAGCAGCGAAGGGACTACTAGTTCACCCCTCCACTTT	14	NA	TRBJ1-6	few	TRBV9
CASSPLAGGSSGELFF	TGTGCCAGCAGCCCACTAGCGGGGGGTTCGTCCGGGGAGCTGTTTTTT	16	TRBD2	TRBJ2-2	NA	TRBV5-5
CASGRDVTGELFF	TGTGCCAGCGGACGTGATGTCACCGGGGAGCTGTTTTTT	13	NA	TRBJ2-2	NA	TRBV7-9
CASSVAGGPRNEQFF	TGTGCCAGCAGCGTAGCGGGGGGGCCTAGGAATGAGCAGTTCTTC	15	TRBD2	TRBJ2-1	NA	TRBV9
CASSVASGGTDTQYF	TGTGCCAGCAGCGTCGCTAGCGGGGGCACAGATACGCAGTATTTT	15	TRBD2	TRBJ2-3	NA	TRBV9
CASSSGITGNGGELFF	TGTGCCAGCAGCTCCGGAATCACAGGGAACGGCGGGGAGCTGTTTTTT	16	NA	TRBJ2-2	NA	TRBV7-9
CSVGLLADSTDTQYF	TGCAGCGTCGGATTACTAGCGGATAGCACAGATACGCAGTATTTT	15	TRBD2	TRBJ2-3	NA	TRBV29-1
CASSLPGGGANEQFF	TGTGCCAGCTCCCTCCCAGGCGGGGGGGCCAATGAGCAGTTCTTC	15	TRBD2	TRBJ2-1	few	TRBV18
CASSEPGRKNNEQFF	TGTGCCAGCAGTGAACCGGGGAGGAAGAACAATGAGCAGTTCTTC	15	NA	TRBJ2-1	NA	TRBV6-1
CASSPLRGLSNEKLFF	TGTGCCAGCAGTCCCCTTCGGGGGCTGAGTAATGAAAAACTGTTTTTT	16	NA	TRBJ1-4	NA	TRBV7-9
CASSLYRVNTEAFF	TGCGCCAGCAGCTTGTACAGGGTGAACACTGAAGCTTTCTTT	14	NA	TRBJ1-1	NA	TRBV5-1
CSVEKSRGGSRVYGNTIYF	TGCAGCGTTGAAAAGAGCCGGGGCGGGTCGAGGGTATATGGAAACACCATATATTTT	19	NA	TRBJ1-3	NA	TRBV29-1
CASSSWTDPLYGYTF	TGTGCCAGCAGCTCCTGGACAGACCCACTCTATGGCTACACCTTC	15	NA	TRBJ1-2	NA	TRBV5-4
CASSSDRDRAYNEQFF	TGTGCCAGCAGCTCCGACCGGGACAGGGCTTACAATGAGCAGTTCTTC	16	TRBD1	TRBJ2-1	NA	TRBV11-2
CASSQSSGNTIYF	TGTGCCAGTAGCCAGAGTTCTGGAAACACCATATATTTT	13	NA	TRBJ1-3	NA	TRBV19
CAWRRTGRDTGELFF	TGTGCCTGGAGGAGGACGGGGCGGGACACCGGGGAGCTGTTTTTT	15	NA	TRBJ2-2	NA	TRBV30
CSVEWWDSADTEAFF	TGCAGCGTTGAGTGGTGGGACTCGGCGGACACTGAAGCTTTCTTT	15	NA	TRBJ1-1	NA	TRBV29-1
CASMLDLRPRGYTF	TGTGCCAGCATGCTAGATCTCCGGCCTCGTGGCTACACCTTC	14	NA	TRBJ1-2	large	TRBV2
CASSLKVDSTGNYGYTF	TGTGCCAGCAGTTTGAAGGTAGACTCGACAGGGAACTATGGCTACACCTTC	17	TRBD1	TRBJ1-2	NA	TRBV27
CASSLVGPTRGPGGTGELFF	TGTGCCAGCAGCTTAGTCGGTCCAACGCGGGGGCCCGGTGGGACCGGGGAGCTGTTTTTT	20	NA	TRBJ2-2	NA	TRBV7-6
CASTGFKGADEKLFF	TGTGCCAGCACGGGGTTTAAGGGGGCGGATGAAAAACTGTTTTTT	15	TRBD1	TRBJ1-4	NA	TRBV11-2
CASTVGFLRGYTF	TGTGCCAGTACCGTGGGTTTTTTGCGAGGCTACACCTTC	13	NA	TRBJ1-2	once	TRBV19
CASSGRTDQETQYF	TGTGCCAGCAGTGGTAGGACCGACCAAGAGACCCAGTACTTC	14	NA	TRBJ2-5	NA	TRBV2
CASRNGLGTGELFF	TGTGCCAGCCGGAATGGACTCGGCACCGGGGAGCTGTTTTTT	14	NA	TRBJ2-2	NA	TRBV7-6
CASSQQRTVPYNEQFF	TGCGCCAGCAGCCAACAAAGGACAGTCCCCTACAATGAGCAGTTCTTC	16	NA	TRBJ2-1	NA	TRBV4-1
CASSPGTANTEAFF	TGCGCCAGCAGCCCCGGGACAGCGAACACTGAAGCTTTCTTT	14	TRBD1	TRBJ1-1	NA	TRBV5-1
CASSPGAPRDLKGTEAFF	TGTGCCAGCAGCCCTGGCGCCCCCCGGGACCTGAAGGGCACTGAAGCTTTCTTT	18	NA	TRBJ1-1	NA	TRBV11-2
CASGDGFEAFF	TGTGCCAGTGGGGACGGATTTGAAGCTTTCTTT	11	NA	TRBJ1-1	NA	TRBV19
CASSLVSGGDRYGYTF	TGCGCCAGCAGCTTGGTATCAGGGGGCGATCGATATGGCTACACCTTC	16	TRBD1	TRBJ1-2	NA	TRBV5-1
CASSLSSVSQRSYEQYF	TGTGCCAGCAGCTTAAGTTCGGTGAGTCAAAGGTCCTACGAGCAGTACTTC	17	NA	TRBJ2-7	NA	TRBV11-2
CSVDGGSDTQYF	TGCAGCGTTGACGGGGGATCAGATACGCAGTATTTT	12	NA	TRBJ2-3	NA	TRBV29-1
CASSFSTGKGYGYTF	TGCGCCAGCAGCTTTTCGACAGGAAAGGGGTATGGCTACACCTTC	15	NA	TRBJ1-2	NA	TRBV5-1
CASSLTGTSPLHF	TGTGCCAGCAGCTTGACAGGGACCTCACCCCTCCACTTT	13	NA	TRBJ1-6	NA	TRBV5-5
CAWSRDSLFGNTIYF	TGTGCCTGGAGTCGTGACAGTTTGTTTGGAAACACCATATATTTT	15	NA	TRBJ1-3	NA	TRBV30
CASSRLYGGYTF	TGTGCCAGCAGTCGACTTTATGGGGGCTACACCTTC	12	NA	TRBJ1-2	NA	TRBV28
CASSAGGDGEQYF	TGTGCCAGCAGCGCAGGGGGAGATGGTGAGCAGTACTTC	13	TRBD1	TRBJ2-7	NA	TRBV5-6